The TCR beta chain described here comes from a study of T-cell memory formation after mild COVID-19. The CDR3 length is 15 residues. The trim removed 0 bases at V and 0 bases at J, leaving 1 base unmatched. The germline CDR1 and CDR2 sequences are LGHNA and YNFKEQ. Via MiXCR, TCRdb re-called the 5' RACE reads, giving one row per CDR3 protein. This sample has under 450,000 distinct CDR3 sequences, with over 13% found just once. Study-level results: Day 15 to 85 contracting clones showed balanced CD4/CD8; later expanders leaned CD4+.

About this clonotype itself: Its antigen is as yet unknown.

The sequence was obtained from a young man who had mild COVID-19 (a few samples of this study predate the infection). Cell type and time point are not known. The J gene is TRBJ2-7, the V gene TRBV4-2; 8 bases match TRBD1. The specimen sequenced was PBMCs or a T cell subset sorted from them (not recorded which). In DNA form, the CDR3 reads TGTGCCAGCAGCCAAGATGGGACAGGCTCCTACGAGCAGTACTTC. Translating gives CASSQDGTGSYEQYF.